This T cell receptor beta chain was recovered during a study of cytomegalovirus exposure and HLA in healthy donors. V shed 6 bases, J shed 0 bases, and the junction held 1 base outside the gene matches. CDR3 length: 14 residues. Germline CDR1 SGHVS, CDR2 FNYEAQ. The primer mix had 60 Vbeta and 13 Jbeta primers. TCRdb keeps only in-frame clones here, not all; method: immunoSEQ multiplex PCR. Found here are around 140,000 clones, around 83% of them singletons; the top ten hold roughly 8%. The rearrangement uses TRBV7-6 and TRBJ2-7; 11 nucleotides match TRBD2. The receptor's source is a woman aged 50 to 60 in good health and CMV-seropositive. Input material: PBMCs. The chain's CDR3 is CASSTSGSSYEQYF. The CDR3 DNA sequence: TGTGCCAGCAGTACTAGCGGGAGCTCCTACGAGCAGTACTTC.